This T cell receptor beta chain is drawn from a study of blood T cell repertoires in COVID-19. In the study overall: Spain, Italy and the United States supplied samples that represented acute and convalescent COVID-19. PBMCs, B-cell-depleted T cells, or T cells were the source of the cDNA or gDNA that made up the material.

Only one count was recorded for this clone. How the authors handled the data: Counts of nucleated cells, estimated from reference gene primer amplification, were obtained. Using immunoSEQ multiplex PCR, the repertoire was profiled, and TCRdb retains in-frame clones only, with some absent. For V, J and clone size, that table is used; D and trimming come from the DNA. The sample consists of roughly 150,000 clones, roughly 80% of them appearing once. CDR1 is KGHDR and CDR2 is SFDVKD in the germline V gene. The CDR3 runs 17 residues. Trimming took 4 bases from V and 5 from J, leaving 20 bases between them.

Material for sequencing was peripheral blood. The chain is built from TRBV24-1 and TRBJ2-1, with TRBD1 as a possible D gene (6 bases). This TCR was recovered from a woman aged 80 or over with acute or convalescent COVID-19. The CDR3 bases are TGTGCCACCAGTGAGGGTACCGGGACACGGGACGACAATGAGCAGTTCTTC. Its protein is CATSEGTGTRDDNEQFF.